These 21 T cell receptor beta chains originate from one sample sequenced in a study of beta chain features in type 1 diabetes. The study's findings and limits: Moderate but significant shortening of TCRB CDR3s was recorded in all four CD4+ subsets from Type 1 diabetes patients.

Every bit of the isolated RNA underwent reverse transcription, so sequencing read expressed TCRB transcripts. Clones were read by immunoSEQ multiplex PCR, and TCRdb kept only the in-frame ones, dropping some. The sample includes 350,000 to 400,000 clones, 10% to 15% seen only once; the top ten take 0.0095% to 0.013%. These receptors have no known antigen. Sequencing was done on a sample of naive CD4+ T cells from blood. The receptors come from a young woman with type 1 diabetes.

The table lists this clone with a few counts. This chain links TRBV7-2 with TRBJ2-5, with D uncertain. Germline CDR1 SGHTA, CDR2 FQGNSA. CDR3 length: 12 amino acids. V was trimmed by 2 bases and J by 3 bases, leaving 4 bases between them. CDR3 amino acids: CASSLIEETQYF. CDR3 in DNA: TGTGCCAGCAGCTTAATCGAAGAGACCCAGTACTTC.

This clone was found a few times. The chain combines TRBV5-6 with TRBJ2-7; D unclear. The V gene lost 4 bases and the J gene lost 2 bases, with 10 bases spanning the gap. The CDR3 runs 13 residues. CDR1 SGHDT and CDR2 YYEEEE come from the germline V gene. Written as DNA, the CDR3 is TGTGCCAGCAGCGCGACGAGGACCTACGAGCAGTACTTC. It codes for CASSATRTYEQYF. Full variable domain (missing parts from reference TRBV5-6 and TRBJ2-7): DAGVTQSPTHLIKTRGQQVTLRCSPKSGHDTVSWYQQALGQGPQFIFQYYEEEERQRGNFPDRFSGHQFPNYSSELNVNALLLGDSALYLCASSATRTYEQYFGPGTRLTVT.

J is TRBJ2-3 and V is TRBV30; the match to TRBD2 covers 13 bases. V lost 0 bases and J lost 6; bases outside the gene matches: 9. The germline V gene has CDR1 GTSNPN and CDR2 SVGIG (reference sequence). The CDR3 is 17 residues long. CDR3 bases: TGTGCCTGGAGTGTACAGAGGACTAGCGGGAGAGGGGATACGCAGTATTTT. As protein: CAWSVQRTSGRGDTQYF.

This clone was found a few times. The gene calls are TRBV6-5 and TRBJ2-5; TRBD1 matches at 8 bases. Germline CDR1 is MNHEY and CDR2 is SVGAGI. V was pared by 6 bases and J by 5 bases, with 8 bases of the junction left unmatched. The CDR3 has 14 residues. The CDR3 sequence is CASRGTGEWETQYF. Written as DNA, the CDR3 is TGTGCCAGCAGAGGGACAGGAGAGTGGGAGACCCAGTACTTC.

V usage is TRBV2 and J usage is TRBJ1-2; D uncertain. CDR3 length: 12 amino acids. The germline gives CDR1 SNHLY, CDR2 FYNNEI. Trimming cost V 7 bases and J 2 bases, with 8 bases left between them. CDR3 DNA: TGTGCCAGCACCTCGGAGAACTATGGCTACACCTTC. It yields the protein CASTSENYGYTF.

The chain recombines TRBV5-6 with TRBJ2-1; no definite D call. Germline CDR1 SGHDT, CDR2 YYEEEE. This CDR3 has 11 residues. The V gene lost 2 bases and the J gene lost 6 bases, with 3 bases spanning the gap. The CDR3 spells CASSFLNEQFF. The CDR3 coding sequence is TGTGCCAGCAGCTTTCTCAATGAGCAGTTCTTC.

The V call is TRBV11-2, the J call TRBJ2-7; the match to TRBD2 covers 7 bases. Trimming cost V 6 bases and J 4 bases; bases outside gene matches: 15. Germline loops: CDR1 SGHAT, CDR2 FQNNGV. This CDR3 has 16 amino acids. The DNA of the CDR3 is TGTGCCAGCAGGAGGAGCGGGGTGGGAGGAACGTACGAGCAGTACTTC. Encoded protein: CASRRSGVGGTYEQYF.

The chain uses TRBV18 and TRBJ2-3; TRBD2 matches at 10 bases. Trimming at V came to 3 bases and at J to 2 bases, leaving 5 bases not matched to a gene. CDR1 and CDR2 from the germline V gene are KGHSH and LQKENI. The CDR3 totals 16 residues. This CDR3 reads CASSPTSGIDTDTQYF. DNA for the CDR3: TGTGCCAGCTCACCTACTAGCGGGATAGACACAGATACGCAGTATTTT.

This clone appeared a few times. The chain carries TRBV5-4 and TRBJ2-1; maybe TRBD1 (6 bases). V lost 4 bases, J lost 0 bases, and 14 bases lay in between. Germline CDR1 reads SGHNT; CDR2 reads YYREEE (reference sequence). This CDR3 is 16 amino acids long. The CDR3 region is CASSRGTLHSYNEQFF. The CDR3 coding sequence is TGTGCCAGCAGCCGAGGGACATTGCACTCCTACAATGAGCAGTTCTTC.

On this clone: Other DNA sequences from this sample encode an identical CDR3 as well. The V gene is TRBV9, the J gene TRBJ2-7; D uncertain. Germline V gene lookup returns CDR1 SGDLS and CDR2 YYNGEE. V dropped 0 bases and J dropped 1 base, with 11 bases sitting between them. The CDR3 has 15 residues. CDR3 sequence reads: CASSVGQASSYEQYF. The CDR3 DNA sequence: TGTGCCAGCAGCGTAGGCCAGGCCTCGTCCTACGAGCAGTACTTC.

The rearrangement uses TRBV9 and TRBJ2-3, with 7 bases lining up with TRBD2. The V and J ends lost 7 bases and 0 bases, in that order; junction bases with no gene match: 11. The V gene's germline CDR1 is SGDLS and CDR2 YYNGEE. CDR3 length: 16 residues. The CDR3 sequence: CASGGTTHSSTDTQYF. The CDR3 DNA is TGTGCCAGCGGAGGGACTACCCATTCTAGCACAGATACGCAGTATTTT.

The CDR3 loop reads CASSFLRQGAGGYTF. CDR3 nucleotides: TGCGCCAGCAGCTTCCTTAGGCAGGGGGCAGGTGGCTACACCTTC. This rearrangement joins TRBV5-1 to TRBJ1-2; 8 bases are a match to TRBD1. The germline gives CDR1 SGHRS, CDR2 YFSETQ. This CDR3 region has 15 residues. The V segment lost 2 bases and the J segment 7 bases; nucleotides outside the gene matches: 10.

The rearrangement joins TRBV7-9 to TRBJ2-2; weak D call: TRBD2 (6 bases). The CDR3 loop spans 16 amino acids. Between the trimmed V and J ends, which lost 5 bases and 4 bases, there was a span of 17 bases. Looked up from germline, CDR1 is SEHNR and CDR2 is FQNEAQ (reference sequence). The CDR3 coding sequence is TGTGCCAGCAGCCCCCGCGGAGGGTTGAGCACCGGGGAGCTGTTTTTT. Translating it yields CASSPRGGLSTGELFF.

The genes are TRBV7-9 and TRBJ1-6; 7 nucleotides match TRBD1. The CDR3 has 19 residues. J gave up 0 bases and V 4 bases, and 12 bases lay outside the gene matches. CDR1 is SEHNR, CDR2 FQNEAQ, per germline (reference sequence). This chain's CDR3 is CASSSLGTVQSSYNSPLHF. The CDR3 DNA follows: TGTGCCAGCAGCTCATTAGGGACAGTCCAGAGCTCCTATAATTCACCCCTCCACTTT.

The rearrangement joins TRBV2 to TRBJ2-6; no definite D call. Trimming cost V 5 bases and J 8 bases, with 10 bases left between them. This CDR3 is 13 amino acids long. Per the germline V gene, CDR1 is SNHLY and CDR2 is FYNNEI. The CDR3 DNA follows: TGTGCCAGCAGTACCTCAGGAACCAACGTCCTGACTTTC. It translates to CASSTSGTNVLTF.

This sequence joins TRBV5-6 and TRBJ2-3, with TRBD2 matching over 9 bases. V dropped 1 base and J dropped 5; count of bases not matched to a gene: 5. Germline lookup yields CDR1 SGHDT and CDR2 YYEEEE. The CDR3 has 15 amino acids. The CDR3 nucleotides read TGTGCCAGCAGCTTGTTCCTAGCGGGAAGAGATACGCAGTATTTT. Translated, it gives CASSLFLAGRDTQYF.

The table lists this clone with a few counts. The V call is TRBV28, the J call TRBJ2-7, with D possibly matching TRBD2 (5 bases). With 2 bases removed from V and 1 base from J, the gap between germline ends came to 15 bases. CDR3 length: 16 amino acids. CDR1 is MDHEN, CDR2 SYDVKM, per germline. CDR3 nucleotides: TGTGCCAGCAGTTTACCTAAACTAGGCCCTTCCTACGAGCAGTACTTC. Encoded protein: CASSLPKLGPSYEQYF.

The DNA for the CDR3 is TGTGCCAGCAGCCCCCCTTCGGGTGAGACCCAGTACTTC. Its translation: CASSPPSGETQYF. The chain employs TRBV11-1 and TRBJ2-5; no reliable D call. The V and J ends lost 5 bases and 5 bases respectively, with 12 bases between them. The CDR3 contains 13 residues. Germline assignment: CDR1 SGHAT and CDR2 FQDESV (reference sequence).

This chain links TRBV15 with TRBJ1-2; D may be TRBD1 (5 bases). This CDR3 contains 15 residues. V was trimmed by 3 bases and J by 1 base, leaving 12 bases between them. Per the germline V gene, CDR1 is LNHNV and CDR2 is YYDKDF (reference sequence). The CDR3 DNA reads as TGTGCCACCAGCAGTTCCCGGGACTTTAACTATGGCTACACCTTC. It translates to CATSSSRDFNYGYTF.

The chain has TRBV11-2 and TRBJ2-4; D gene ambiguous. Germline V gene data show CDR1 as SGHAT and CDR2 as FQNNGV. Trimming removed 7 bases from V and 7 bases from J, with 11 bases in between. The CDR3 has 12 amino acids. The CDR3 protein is CASTSSDNIQYF. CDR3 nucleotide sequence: TGTGCCAGCACATCCTCAGATAACATTCAGTACTTC.

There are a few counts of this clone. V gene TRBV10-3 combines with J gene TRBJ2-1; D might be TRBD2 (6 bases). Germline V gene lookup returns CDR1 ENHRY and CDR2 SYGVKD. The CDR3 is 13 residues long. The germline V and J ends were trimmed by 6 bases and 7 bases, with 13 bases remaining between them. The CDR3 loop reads CAISPVGGNEQFF. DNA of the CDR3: TGTGCCATCAGCCCGGTGGGGGGTAATGAGCAGTTCTTC.